This entry lists 15 T cell receptor beta chains sequenced from one sample in a study of early T cells in non-severe SARS-CoV-2 infection. MiXCR, run by TCRdb on the 5' RACE reads, gives a single entry per CDR3 protein. Of roughly 56,000 distinct CDR3 sequences in the sample, 7% to 10% were seen once. The sample comprised whole blood. These receptor sequences come from an adult who was a healthcare worker with PCR-confirmed SARS-CoV-2 infection or an uninfected control (not recorded which).

This chain uses TRBV7-6 with TRBJ2-1; TRBD2 might be the D (6 bases). The CDR3 extends over 16 amino acids. Germline V lookup: CDR1 SGHVS, CDR2 FNYEAQ. Between the trimmed V and J ends, which lost 5 bases and 6 bases, there was a span of 20 bases. The CDR3: CASSPRMSGSGNEQFF. CDR3 DNA: TGTGCCAGCAGCCCACGTATGTCCGGGAGTGGCAATGAGCAGTTCTTC.

This clonotype has just a few counts. The chain employs TRBV20-1 and TRBJ2-1; 8 nucleotides line up with TRBD2. V lost 6 bases and J lost 4; bases outside the gene matches: 8. Germline V gene lookup returns CDR1 DFQATT and CDR2 SNEGSKA (reference sequence). CDR3 length equals 14 residues. The chain's CDR3 is CSAPGGAQYNEQFF. The CDR3 bases are TGCAGTGCCCCGGGGGGGGCTCAGTACAATGAGCAGTTCTTC.

This clonotype was seen more than once but under ten times. The chain uses TRBV5-1 and TRBJ2-2, with 7 positions matching TRBD1. CDR3 length: 15 amino acids. CDR1 is SGHRS, CDR2 YFSETQ, per germline. The V gene end was trimmed by 4 bases and the J gene end by 2 bases; junction bases not matched to a gene: 5. This CDR3 reads CASSARTGNTGELFF. DNA for the CDR3: TGCGCCAGCAGCGCGAGGACAGGAAACACCGGGGAGCTGTTTTTT.

The rearrangement joins TRBV4-2 to TRBJ2-7; D remains unclear. CDR1 is LGHNA, CDR2 YNFKEQ, per germline. CDR3 length: 14 amino acids. Trimming pared 3 bases from V and 2 bases from J, leaving 11 bases between. CDR3 bases: TGTGCCAGCAGCCAGGGATCCGGCACCTACGAGCAGTACTTC. This sequence encodes CASSQGSGTYEQYF.

The chain has TRBV9 and TRBJ2-3; 14 bases match TRBD2. The CDR3 spans 18 residues. Germline lookup yields CDR1 SGDLS and CDR2 YYNGEE. V shed 4 bases and J 3 bases; nucleotides not matched to a gene: 10. CDR3 loop: CASSPGLAGGLLTDTQYF. CDR3 DNA: TGTGCCAGCAGCCCCGGACTAGCGGGGGGCCTCCTGACAGATACGCAGTATTTT.

In this sample, this clonotype turned up many times. The chain combines TRBV29-1 with TRBJ2-7; D may be TRBD1 (5 bases). Germline V lookup: CDR1 SQVTM, CDR2 ANQGSEA. The CDR3 has 11 residues. V lost 7 bases and J lost 3, with 10 bases in between. CDR3 in DNA: TGCAGCGGTACGCAGGGCTACGAGCAGTACTTC. It specifies CSGTQGYEQYF.

The genes are TRBV3-1 and TRBJ2-3; D remains unclear. Germline V lookup: CDR1 LGHDT, CDR2 YNNKEL (reference sequence). The CDR3 is made up of 14 amino acids. Trimming removed 4 bases at V and 0 bases at J, with 8 bases between. The CDR3 reads CASSPMTSTDTQYF. CDR3 in DNA: TGTGCCAGCAGCCCCATGACTAGCACAGATACGCAGTATTTT.

The gene calls are TRBV5-1 and TRBJ2-2; D is unresolved. This CDR3 is built from 14 residues. V lost 4 bases and J 1 base, leaving 8 bases between the germline ends. CDR1 and CDR2 from the germline V gene are SGHRS and YFSETQ. The CDR3 DNA follows: TGCGCCAGCAGCGTTGATAAGAACACCGGGGAGCTGTTTTTT. It codes for CASSVDKNTGELFF.

The DNA of the CDR3 is TGTGCCAGCAGTCCACAGGGGGTGCAGTACTTC. This encodes CASSPQGVQYF. The chain employs TRBV28 and TRBJ2-7; 8 bases line up with TRBD1. Trimming at V came to 5 bases and at J to 9 bases, leaving 3 bases not matched to a gene. CDR3 length: 11 residues. Germline CDR1 is MDHEN and CDR2 is SYDVKM.

V is TRBV12-5 and J is TRBJ2-1; D not resolved. Germline V gene sequence: CDR1 LGHNT, CDR2 FRNRAP. The length of the CDR3 is 16 residues. The V gene lost 1 base and the J gene lost 4 bases, with 14 bases spanning the gap. In DNA form, the CDR3 reads TGTGCTAGTGGTTTGGGGTCGCTAGGGTCATACAATGAGCAGTTCTTC. It translates to CASGLGSLGSYNEQFF.

The table lists this clonotype with many counts. The genes are TRBV29-1 and TRBJ2-7; D is unresolved. Germline loops: CDR1 SQVTM, CDR2 ANQGSEA. The CDR3 has 13 residues. With 4 bases removed from V and 4 bases from J, the gap between germline ends came to 14 bases. Here the CDR3 reads CSVVSSYTYEQYF. CDR3 DNA: TGCAGCGTTGTATCGTCGTATACGTACGAGCAGTACTTC.

This clonotype was counted a few times. This chain links TRBV3-1 with TRBJ1-2; 9 bases agree with TRBD1. Germline V gene data show CDR1 as LGHDT and CDR2 as YNNKEL (reference sequence). V lost 2 bases and J lost 6; bases outside the gene matches: 4. There are 14 residues in the CDR3. CDR3 loop: CASSQLTGGDGYTF. The CDR3 nucleotides read TGTGCCAGCAGCCAACTGACAGGGGGGGATGGCTACACCTTC.

This clonotype was observed a handful of times. The gene calls are TRBV5-1 and TRBJ2-2, with 9 positions matching TRBD1. CDR3 length equals 15 residues. CDR1 is SGHRS and CDR2 is YFSETQ in the germline V gene. Unmatched junction bases numbered 4, after V lost 4 bases and J lost 3 bases. The CDR3 region is CASSPRDRDTGELFF. The CDR3 nucleotides are TGCGCCAGCAGCCCCCGGGACAGGGACACCGGGGAGCTGTTTTTT.

This clonotype appeared a few times. The chain links TRBV6-1 to TRBJ1-6; 7 bases map to TRBD1. The V and J ends lost 2 bases and 9 bases, in that order; junction bases with no gene match: 7. Germline-derived CDR1 and CDR2 are MNHNS and SASEGT. CDR3 size: 15 residues. The CDR3 loop reads CASSESSRGFSPLHF. The CDR3 DNA reads TGTGCCAGCAGTGAATCCAGCAGGGGGTTTTCACCCCTCCACTTT.

This clonotype was recorded at least ten times. The J gene is TRBJ2-1, the V gene TRBV29-1; D gene ambiguous. This CDR3 spans 13 amino acids. CDR1 is SQVTM and CDR2 is ANQGSEA in the germline V gene. V shed 4 bases and J shed 3 bases, with 10 bases lying between them. CDR3 in amino acids: CSVVSRSYNEQFF. In DNA form, the CDR3 reads TGCAGCGTTGTCAGTCGAAGCTACAATGAGCAGTTCTTC.